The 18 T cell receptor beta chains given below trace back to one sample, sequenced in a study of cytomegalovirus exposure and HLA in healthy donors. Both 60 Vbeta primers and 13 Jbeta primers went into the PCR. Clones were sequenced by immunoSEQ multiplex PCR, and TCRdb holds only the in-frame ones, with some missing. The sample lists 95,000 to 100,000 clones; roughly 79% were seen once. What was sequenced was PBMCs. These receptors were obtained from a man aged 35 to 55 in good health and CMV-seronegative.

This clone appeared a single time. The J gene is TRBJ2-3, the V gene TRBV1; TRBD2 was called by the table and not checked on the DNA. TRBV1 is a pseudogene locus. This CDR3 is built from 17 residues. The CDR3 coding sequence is TGCACCAGCAGCTCCCCCCCCAGCGGGGGGCCCACAGATACGCAGTATTTT. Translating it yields CTSSSPPSGGPTDTQYF.

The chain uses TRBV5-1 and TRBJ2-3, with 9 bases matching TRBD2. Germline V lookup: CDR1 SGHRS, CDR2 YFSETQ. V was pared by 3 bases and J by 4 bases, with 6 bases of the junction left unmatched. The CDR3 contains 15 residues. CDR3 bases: TGCGCCAGCAGCTGGAGCGGGGGGATGGCAGATACGCAGTATTTT. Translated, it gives CASSWSGGMADTQYF. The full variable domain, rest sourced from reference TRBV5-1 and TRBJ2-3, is KAGVTQTPRYLIKTRGQQVTLSCSPISGHRSVSWYQQTPGQGLQFLFEYFSETQRNKGNFPGRFSGRQFSNSRSEMNVSTLELGDSALYLCASSWSGGMADTQYFGPGTRLTVL.

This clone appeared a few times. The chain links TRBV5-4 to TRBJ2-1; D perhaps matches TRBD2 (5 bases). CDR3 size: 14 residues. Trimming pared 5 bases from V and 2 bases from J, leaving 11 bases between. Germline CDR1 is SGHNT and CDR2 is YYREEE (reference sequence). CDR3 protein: CASSMRVTYNEQFF. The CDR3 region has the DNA TGTGCCAGCAGTATGAGGGTTACCTACAATGAGCAGTTCTTC.

CDR3 region: CASSSGTSGLTDTQYF. The CDR3 DNA sequence: TGTGCCAGCTCCTCCGGGACTAGCGGGCTCACAGATACGCAGTATTTT. The J gene is TRBJ2-3, the V gene TRBV28; 12 bases are a match to TRBD2. The germline V gene has CDR1 MDHEN and CDR2 SYDVKM. J was trimmed by 2 bases and V by 8 bases; bases with no gene match: 8. The CDR3 runs 16 residues. Together with reference TRBV28 and TRBJ2-3, the CDR3 gives the full variable domain: DVKVTQSSRYLVKRTGEKVFLECVQDMDHENMFWYRQDPGLGLRLIYFSYDVKMKEKGDIPEGYSVSREKKERFSLILESASTNQTSMYLCASSSGTSGLTDTQYFGPGTRLTVL.

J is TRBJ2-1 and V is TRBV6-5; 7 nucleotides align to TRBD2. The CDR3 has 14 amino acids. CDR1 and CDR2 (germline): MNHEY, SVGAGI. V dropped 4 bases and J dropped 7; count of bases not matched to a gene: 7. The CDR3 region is CASSFTLAANEQFF. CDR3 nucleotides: TGTGCCAGCAGTTTTACCCTAGCGGCGAATGAGCAGTTCTTC.

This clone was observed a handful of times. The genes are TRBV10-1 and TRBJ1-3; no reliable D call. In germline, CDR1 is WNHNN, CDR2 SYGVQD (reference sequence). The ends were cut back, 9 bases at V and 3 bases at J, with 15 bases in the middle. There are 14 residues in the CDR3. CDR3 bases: TGCGCCAGAAGACGCTGCGGCGGTGGAAACACCATATATTTT. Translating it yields CARRRCGGGNTIYF.

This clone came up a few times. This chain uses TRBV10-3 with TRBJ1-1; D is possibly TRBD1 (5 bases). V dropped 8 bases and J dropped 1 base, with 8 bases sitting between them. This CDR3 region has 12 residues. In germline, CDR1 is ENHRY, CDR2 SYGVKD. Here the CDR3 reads CAIGAQNTEAFF. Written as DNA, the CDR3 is TGTGCCATCGGGGCCCAGAACACTGAAGCTTTCTTT.

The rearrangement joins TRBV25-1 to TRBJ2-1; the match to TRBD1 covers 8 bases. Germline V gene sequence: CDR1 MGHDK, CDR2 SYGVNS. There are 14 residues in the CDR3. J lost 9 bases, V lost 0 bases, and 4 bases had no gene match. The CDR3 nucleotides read TGTGCCAGCAGTGAATATCGACAGGGGACTGAGCAGTTCTTC. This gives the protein CASSEYRQGTEQFF.

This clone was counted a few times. The CDR3 nucleotides are TGTGCCAGCAGCCCCGGACTAGAGGTTTACGAGCAGTACTTC. Encoded protein: CASSPGLEVYEQYF. The J gene is TRBJ2-7, the V gene TRBV7-6, with 7 bases identical to TRBD2. The germline gives CDR1 SGHVS, CDR2 FNYEAQ. V lost 5 bases to trimming and J lost 4 bases; unmatched junction nucleotides: 8. The CDR3 totals 14 residues. Based on the CDR3 plus reference TRBV7-6 and TRBJ2-7, the full variable domain is GAGVSQSPRYKVTKRGQDVALRCDPISGHVSLYWYRQALGQGPEFLTYFNYEAQQDKSGLPNDRFSAERPEGSISTLTIQRTEQRDSAMYRCASSPGLEVYEQYFGPGTRLTVT.

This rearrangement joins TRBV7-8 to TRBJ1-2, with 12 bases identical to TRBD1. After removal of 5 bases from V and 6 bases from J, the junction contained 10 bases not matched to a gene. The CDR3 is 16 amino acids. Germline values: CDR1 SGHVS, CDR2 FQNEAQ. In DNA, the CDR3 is TGTGCCAGCAGCCGGACCGGGACAGGGGGCGAGGATGGCTACACCTTC. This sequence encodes CASSRTGTGGEDGYTF.

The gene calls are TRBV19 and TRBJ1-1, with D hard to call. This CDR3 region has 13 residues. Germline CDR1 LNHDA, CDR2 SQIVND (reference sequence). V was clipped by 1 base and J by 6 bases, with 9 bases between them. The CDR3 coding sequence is TGTGCCAGTAGTATAGGAGGAGACCCTGAAGCTTTCTTT. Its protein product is CASSIGGDPEAFF.

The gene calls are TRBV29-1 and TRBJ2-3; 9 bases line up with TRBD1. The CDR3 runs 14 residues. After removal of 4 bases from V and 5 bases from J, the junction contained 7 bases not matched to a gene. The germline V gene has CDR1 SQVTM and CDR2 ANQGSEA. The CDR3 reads CSVGNRGRVDTQYF. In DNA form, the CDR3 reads TGCAGCGTTGGGAACAGGGGGCGGGTAGATACGCAGTATTTT.

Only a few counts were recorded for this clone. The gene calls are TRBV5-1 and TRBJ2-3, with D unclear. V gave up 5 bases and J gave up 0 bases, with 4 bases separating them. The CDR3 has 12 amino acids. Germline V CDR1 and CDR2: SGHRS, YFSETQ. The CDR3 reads CASRESTDTQYF. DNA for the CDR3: TGCGCCAGCAGAGAGAGCACAGATACGCAGTATTTT.

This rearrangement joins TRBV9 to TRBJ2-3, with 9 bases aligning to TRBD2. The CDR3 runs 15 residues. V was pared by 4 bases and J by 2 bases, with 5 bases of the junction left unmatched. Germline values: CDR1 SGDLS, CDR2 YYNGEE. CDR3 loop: CASSQSGGTTDTQYF. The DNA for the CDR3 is TGTGCCAGCAGCCAGAGCGGGGGGACCACAGATACGCAGTATTTT.

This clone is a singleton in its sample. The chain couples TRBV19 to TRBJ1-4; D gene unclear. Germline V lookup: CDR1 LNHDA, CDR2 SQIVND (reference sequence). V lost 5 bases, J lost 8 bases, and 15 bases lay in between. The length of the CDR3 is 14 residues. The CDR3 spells CASSSAGTVEKLFF. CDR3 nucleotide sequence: TGTGCCAGTAGTTCGGCAGGAACCGTCGAAAAACTGTTTTTT. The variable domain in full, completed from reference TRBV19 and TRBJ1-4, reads DGGITQSPKYLFRKEGQNVTLSCEQNLNHDAMYWYRQDPGQGLRLIYYSQIVNDFQKGDIAEGYSVSREKKESFPLTVTSAQKNPTAFYLCASSSAGTVEKLFFGSGTQLSVL.

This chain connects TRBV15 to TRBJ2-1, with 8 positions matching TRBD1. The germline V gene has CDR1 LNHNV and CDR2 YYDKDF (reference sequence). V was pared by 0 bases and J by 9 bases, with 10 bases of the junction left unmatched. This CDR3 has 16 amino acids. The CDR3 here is CATSRDSRQGSAEQFF. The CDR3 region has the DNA TGTGCCACCAGCAGAGATTCGAGACAGGGGTCTGCTGAGCAGTTCTTC.

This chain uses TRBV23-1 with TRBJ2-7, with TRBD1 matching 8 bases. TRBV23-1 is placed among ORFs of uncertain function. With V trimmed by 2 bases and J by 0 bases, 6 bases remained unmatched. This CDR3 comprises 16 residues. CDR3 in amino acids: CASSQARDRSSYEQYV. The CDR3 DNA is TGCGCCAGCAGTCAAGCGCGGGACAGGAGCTCCTACGAGCAGTACGTC.

The DNA of the CDR3 is TGTGCCAGCAGTTGGACCGACAGGGGGTACTATGGCTACACCTTC. Protein sequence: CASSWTDRGYYGYTF. This chain uses TRBV28 with TRBJ1-2, with 9 bases lining up with TRBD1. Germline V gives CDR1 MDHEN, CDR2 SYDVKM. After removal of 4 bases from V and 3 bases from J, the junction contained 6 bases not matched to a gene. The CDR3 consists of 15 residues.